This T cell receptor beta chain was profiled in a study of T cell clonotyping in hematopoietic cell transplantation. Blood collection times were about day -28 and days 30, 100, 180 posttransplant. Sequenced by immunoSEQ multiplex PCR; TCRdb stores in-frame clones only, minus some. The sample has around 10,000 clones, approximately 93% seen once. This CDR3 contains 17 residues. Germline lookup yields CDR1 SQVTM and CDR2 ANQGSEA. Losses at the gene ends were 5 bases for V and 4 bases for J; bases not matched to a gene: 9. The sequencing here drew on PBMCs, taken 100 days after allogeneic stem cell transplant. The rearrangement joins TRBV29-1 to TRBJ2-6, with 12 bases fitting TRBD1. This receptor was obtained from a male patient aged 50 to 59 who had an allogeneic stem cell transplant from a related donor, so T cells may come from the graft donor. Some clones in this sample may be carry-over from other donors' samples. The CDR3 DNA reads as TGCAGCGTTACCCAGGGACAGGGGGCGAGAGGGGCCAACGTCCTGACTTTC. Translating gives CSVTQGQGARGANVLTF.